This T cell receptor beta chain was identified in a study of blood T cell repertoires in COVID-19. About the study: The United States, Italy and Spain supplied acute and convalescent COVID-19 samples.

Assay: immunoSEQ multiplex PCR; the TCRdb copy retains only in-frame clones and omits some. The table lists 150,000 to 200,000 clones, 75% to 95% of them singletons. This clone was counted once. The CDR3 extends over 16 amino acids. After removal of 5 bases from V and 4 bases from J, the junction contained 10 bases not matched to a gene. Germline V lookup: CDR1 LNHDA, CDR2 SQIVND (reference sequence). This receptor was identified in a man aged 50-60 years with acute or convalescent COVID-19. V usage is TRBV19 and J usage is TRBJ2-3; 9 nucleotides match TRBD2. The source material was peripheral blood. In nucleotides, the CDR3 is TGTGCCAGTAGTCGGCTAGCGGGAACGTCCCCAGATACGCAGTATTTT. It is translated as CASSRLAGTSPDTQYF.